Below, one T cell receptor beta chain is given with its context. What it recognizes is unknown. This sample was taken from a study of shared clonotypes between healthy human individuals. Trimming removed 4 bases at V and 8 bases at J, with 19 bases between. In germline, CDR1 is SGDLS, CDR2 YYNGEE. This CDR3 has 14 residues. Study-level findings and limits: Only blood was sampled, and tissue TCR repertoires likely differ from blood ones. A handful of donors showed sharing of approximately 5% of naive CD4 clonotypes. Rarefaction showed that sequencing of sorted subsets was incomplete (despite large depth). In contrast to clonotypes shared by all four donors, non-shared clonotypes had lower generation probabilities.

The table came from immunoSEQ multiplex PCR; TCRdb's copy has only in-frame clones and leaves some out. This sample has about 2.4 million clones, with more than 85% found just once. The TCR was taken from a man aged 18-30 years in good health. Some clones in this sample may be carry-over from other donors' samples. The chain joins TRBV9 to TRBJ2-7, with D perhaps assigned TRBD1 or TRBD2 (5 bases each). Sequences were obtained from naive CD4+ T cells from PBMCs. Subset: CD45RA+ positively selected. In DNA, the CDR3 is TGTGCCAGCAGCCCCACCGGGACCTCCGGCAAGCAGTACTTC. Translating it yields CASSPTGTSGKQYF.